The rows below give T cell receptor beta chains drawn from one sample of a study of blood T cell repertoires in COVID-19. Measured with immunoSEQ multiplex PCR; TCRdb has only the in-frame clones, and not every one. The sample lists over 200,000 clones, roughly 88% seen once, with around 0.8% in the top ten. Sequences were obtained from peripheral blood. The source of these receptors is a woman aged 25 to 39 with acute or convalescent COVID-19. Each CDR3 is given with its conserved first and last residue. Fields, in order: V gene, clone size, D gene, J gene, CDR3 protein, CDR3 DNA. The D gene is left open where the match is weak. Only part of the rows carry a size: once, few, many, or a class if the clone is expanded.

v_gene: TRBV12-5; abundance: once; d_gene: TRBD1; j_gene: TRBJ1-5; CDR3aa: CASGLVFGDSNQPQHF; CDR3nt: TGTGCTAGTGGTTTGGTCTTTGGGGACAGTAATCAGCCCCAGCATTTT
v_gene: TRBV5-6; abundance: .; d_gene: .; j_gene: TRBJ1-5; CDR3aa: CASSKQLPGVYSNQPQHF; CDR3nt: TGTGCCAGCAGCAAACAGCTACCAGGGGTTTATAGCAATCAGCCCCAGCATTTT
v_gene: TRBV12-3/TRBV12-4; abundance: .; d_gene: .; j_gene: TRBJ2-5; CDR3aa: CASRTYQETQYF; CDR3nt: TGTGCCAGCAGGACATACCAAGAGACCCAGTACTTC
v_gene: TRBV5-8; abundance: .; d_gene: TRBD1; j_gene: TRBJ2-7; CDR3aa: CASSFRPGTGNYEQYF; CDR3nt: TGTGCCAGCAGCTTCCGTCCCGGGACAGGGAACTACGAGCAGTACTTC
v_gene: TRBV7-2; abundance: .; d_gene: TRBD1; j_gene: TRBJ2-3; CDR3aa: CASSPEWQGARTDTQYF; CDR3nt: TGTGCCAGCAGCCCCGAGTGGCAGGGGGCTCGCACAGATACGCAGTATTTT
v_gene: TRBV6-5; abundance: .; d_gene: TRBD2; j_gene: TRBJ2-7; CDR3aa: CASSLAGGYEQYF; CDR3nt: TGTGCCAGCAGCCTAGCGGGAGGGTACGAGCAGTACTTC
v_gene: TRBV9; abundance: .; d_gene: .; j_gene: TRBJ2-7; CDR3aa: CASSVGSGGNLYEQYF; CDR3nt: TGTGCCAGCAGCGTAGGTTCGGGGGGCAATTTGTACGAGCAGTACTTC
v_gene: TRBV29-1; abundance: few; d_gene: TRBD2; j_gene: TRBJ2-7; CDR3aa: CSVVFTASGSLSYEQYF; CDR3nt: TGCAGCGTTGTGTTCACGGCTAGCGGGAGCCTCTCCTACGAGCAGTACTTC
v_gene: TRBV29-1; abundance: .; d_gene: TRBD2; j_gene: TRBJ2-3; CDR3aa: CSVQLAGGTDTQYF; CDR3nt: TGCAGCGTTCAGCTAGCGGGAGGCACAGATACGCAGTATTTT
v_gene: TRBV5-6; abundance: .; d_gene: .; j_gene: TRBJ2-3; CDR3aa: CASCGHEDTQYF; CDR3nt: TGTGCCAGTTGCGGGCACGAAGATACGCAGTATTTT
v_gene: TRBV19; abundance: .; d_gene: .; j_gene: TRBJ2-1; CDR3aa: CASINQGGRNEQFF; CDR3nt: TGTGCCAGTATTAACCAGGGAGGACGCAATGAGCAGTTCTTC
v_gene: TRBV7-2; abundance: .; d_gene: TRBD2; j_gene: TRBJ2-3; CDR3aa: CASSTRLARSTDTQYF; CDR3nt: TGTGCCAGCAGCACCCGACTAGCCCGAAGCACAGATACGCAGTATTTT
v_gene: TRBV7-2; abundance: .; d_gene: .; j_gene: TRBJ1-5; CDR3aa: CASSLDRSYSNQPQHF; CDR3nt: TGTGCCAGCAGCTTAGACAGGTCCTATAGCAATCAGCCCCAGCATTTT
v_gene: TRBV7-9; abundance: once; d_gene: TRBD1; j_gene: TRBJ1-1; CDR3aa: CASSLQGATEAFF; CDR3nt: TGTGCCAGCAGCTTACAGGGGGCCACTGAAGCTTTCTTT
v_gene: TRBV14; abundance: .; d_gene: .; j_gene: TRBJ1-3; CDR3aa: CASSQDAATGPGNTIYF; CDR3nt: TGTGCCAGCAGCCAAGATGCAGCTACAGGGCCTGGAAACACCATATATTTT
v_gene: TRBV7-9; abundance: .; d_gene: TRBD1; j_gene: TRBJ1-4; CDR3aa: CASSLREQGSEKLFF; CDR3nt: TGTGCCAGCAGCTTAAGAGAACAGGGGTCCGAAAAACTGTTTTTT
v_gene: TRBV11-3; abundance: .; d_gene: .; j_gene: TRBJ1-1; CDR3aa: CASSFSPSMNTEAFF; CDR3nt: TGTGCCAGCAGCTTCAGCCCTAGTATGAACACTGAAGCTTTCTTT
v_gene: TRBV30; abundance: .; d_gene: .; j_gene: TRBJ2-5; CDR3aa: CAWSVPRGETQYF; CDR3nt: TGTGCCTGGAGTGTACCAAGGGGAGAGACCCAGTACTTC